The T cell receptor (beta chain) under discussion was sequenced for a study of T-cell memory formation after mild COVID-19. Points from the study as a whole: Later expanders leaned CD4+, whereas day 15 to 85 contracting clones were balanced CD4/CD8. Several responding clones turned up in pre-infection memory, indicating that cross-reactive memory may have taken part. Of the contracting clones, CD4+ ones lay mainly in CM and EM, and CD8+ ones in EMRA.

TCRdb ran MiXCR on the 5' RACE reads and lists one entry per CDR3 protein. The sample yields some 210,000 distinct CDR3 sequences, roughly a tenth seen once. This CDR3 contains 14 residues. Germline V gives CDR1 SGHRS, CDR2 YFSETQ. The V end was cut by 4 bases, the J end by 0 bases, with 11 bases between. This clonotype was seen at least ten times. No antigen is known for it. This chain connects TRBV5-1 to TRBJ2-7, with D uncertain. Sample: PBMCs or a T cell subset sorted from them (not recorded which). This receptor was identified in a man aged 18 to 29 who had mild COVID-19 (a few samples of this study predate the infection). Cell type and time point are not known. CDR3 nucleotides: TGCGCCAGCAGCCATACAGAGAGCTCCTACGAGCAGTACTTC. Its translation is CASSHTESSYEQYF.